This TCR beta chain was captured by sequencing in a study of blood T cell repertoires in COVID-19. Study as a whole: Specimens from acute and convalescent COVID-19 originated in the United States, Italy and Spain. PBMCs, B-cell-depleted T cells, or T cells provided the cDNA or gDNA that made up the material.

The authors' processing: Cell counts per sample came from amplifying reference gene primers. Some clones are missing from TCRdb's copy, which holds only in-frame ones; the method was immunoSEQ multiplex PCR. Clonal size and the V and J genes are those of that table, whereas D and trimming came from the DNA. This sample yields approximately 90,000 clones, of which 75% to 90% are seen a single time; under 5.5% belongs to the top ten. Followed longitudinally, the Seattle patients had been enrolled during active infection. The CDR3 sequence is 16 residues long. Germline V gene sequence: CDR1 LGHNA, CDR2 YSLEER. V lost 0 bases, J lost 5 bases, and 13 bases lay in between.

The TCR originated in a man between 60 and 70 years old with COVID-19, enrolled during active disease. The rearrangement uses TRBV4-3 and TRBJ1-4, with a weak D call TRBD1 (5 bases). Material: peripheral blood. The CDR3 DNA follows: TGCGCCAGCAGCCAAGATACCAGGGCCCTAAATGAAAAACTGTTTTTT. Translated: CASSQDTRALNEKLFF.